The clone carrying this T cell receptor beta chain was observed a single time. CDR3 length: 14 amino acids. V was pared by 0 bases and J by 5 bases, with 8 bases between. CDR1 is SGHRS, CDR2 YFSETQ, per germline. Per the study methods: Researchers report that nucleated cell counts were estimated from reference gene primer amplification. Profiling relied on immunoSEQ multiplex PCR, and the TCRdb table lists in-frame clones only, not all of them. That table gives V, J and clone size, and the DNA gave D and trimming. The sample has fewer than 250,000 clones; roughly nine tenths are singletons. The data derive from a study of blood T cell repertoires in COVID-19. The overall study: There were acute and convalescent COVID-19 samples, and they came from the United States, Italy and Spain. PBMCs, B-cell-depleted T cells, or T cells were the source of the cDNA or gDNA that made up the material.

The chain combines TRBV5-1 with TRBJ2-2, with D uncertain. The receptor comes from a man younger than 45 with acute or convalescent COVID-19. Sequencing was done on a sample of peripheral blood. The CDR3, as DNA: TGCGCCAGCAGCTTGGGGTACAGAACCGGGGAGCTGTTTTTT. Translating it yields CASSLGYRTGELFF.